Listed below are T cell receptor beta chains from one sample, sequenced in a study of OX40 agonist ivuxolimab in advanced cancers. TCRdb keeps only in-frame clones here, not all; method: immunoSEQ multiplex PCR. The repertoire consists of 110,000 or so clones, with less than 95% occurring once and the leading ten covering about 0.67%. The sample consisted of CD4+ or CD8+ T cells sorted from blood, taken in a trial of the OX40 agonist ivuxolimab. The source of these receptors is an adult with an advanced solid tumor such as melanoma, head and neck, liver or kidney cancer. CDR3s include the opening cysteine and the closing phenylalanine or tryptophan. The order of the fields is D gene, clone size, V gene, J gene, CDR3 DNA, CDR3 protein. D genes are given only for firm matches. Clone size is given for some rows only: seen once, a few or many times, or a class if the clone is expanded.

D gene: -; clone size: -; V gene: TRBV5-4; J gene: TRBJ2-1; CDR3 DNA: TGTGCCAGCAGCCCCGAAAGCCAGCGGGCCCACAATGAGCAGTTCTTC; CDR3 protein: CASSPESQRAHNEQFF
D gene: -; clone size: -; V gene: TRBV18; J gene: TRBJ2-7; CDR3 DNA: TGTGCCAGCTCCGTGAGCTCCTACGAGCAGTACTTC; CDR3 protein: CASSVSSYEQYF
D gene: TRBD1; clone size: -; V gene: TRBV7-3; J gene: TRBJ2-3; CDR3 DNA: TGTGCCAGCAGCCTTGGGCCCAGACAGGGTGGGACAGATACGCAGTATTTT; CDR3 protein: CASSLGPRQGGTDTQYF
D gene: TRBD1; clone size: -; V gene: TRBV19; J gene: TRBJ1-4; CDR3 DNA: TGTGCCAGTAGTATAGATATGACAGGGGTAAAAGAAAAACTGTTTTTT; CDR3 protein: CASSIDMTGVKEKLFF
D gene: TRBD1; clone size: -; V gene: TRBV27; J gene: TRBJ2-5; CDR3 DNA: TGTGCCAGCAGGACAGAAACGGGACAGGGTAAAGAGACCCAGTACTTC; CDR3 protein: CASRTETGQGKETQYF
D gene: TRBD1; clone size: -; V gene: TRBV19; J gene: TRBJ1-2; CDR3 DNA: TGTGCCAGTACCTGGGGACAGGCAAGTTATGGCTACACCTTC; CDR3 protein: CASTWGQASYGYTF
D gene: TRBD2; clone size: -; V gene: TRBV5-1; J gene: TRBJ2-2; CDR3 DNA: TGCGCCAGCAGCTGGGGGGGACTAGCGGGAGCGGCGAACACCGGGGAGCTGTTTTTT; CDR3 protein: CASSWGGLAGAANTGELFF
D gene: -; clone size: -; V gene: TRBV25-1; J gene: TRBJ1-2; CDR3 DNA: TGTGCCAGCAGTGGCCCGACCTTCTATGGCTACACCTTC; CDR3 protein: CASSGPTFYGYTF
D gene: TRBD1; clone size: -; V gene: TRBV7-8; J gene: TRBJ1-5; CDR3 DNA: TGTGCCAGCAGCTTGGGGACAGGAAGGGATCAGCCCCAGCATTTT; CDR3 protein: CASSLGTGRDQPQHF
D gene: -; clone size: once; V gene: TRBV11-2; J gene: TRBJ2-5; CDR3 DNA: TGTGCCAGCAGCCCCGGACTTACCCAGGGGGAGACCCAGTACTTC; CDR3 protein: CASSPGLTQGETQYF
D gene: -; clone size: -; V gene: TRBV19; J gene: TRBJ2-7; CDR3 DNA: TGTGCCAGTAGGGAACAGGGAAGTGGCGACGAGCAGTACTTC; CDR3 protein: CASREQGSGDEQYF
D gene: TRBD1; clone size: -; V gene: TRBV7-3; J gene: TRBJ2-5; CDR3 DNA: TGTGCCAGCAGCAGACAGGGCCTACAAGAGACCCAGTACTTC; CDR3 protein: CASSRQGLQETQYF